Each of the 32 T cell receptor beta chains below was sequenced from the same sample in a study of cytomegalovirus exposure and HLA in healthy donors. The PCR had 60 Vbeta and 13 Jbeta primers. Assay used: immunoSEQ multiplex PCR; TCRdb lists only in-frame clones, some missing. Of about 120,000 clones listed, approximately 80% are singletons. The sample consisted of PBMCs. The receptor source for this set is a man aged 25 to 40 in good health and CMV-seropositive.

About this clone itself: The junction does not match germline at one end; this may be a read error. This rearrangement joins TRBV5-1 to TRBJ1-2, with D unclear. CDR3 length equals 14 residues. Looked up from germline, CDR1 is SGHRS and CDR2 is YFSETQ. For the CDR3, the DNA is TGCGCCAGCAGCCTAGAACCCTCTAATTATGGCTACACCTTC. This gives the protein CASSLEPSNYGYTF.

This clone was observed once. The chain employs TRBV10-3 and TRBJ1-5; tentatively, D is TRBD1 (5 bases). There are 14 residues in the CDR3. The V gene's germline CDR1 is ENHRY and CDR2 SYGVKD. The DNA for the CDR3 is TGTGCTACCCATGACGGGGGTTTAGGACAGCCCCAGCATTTT. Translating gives CATHDGGLGQPQHF.

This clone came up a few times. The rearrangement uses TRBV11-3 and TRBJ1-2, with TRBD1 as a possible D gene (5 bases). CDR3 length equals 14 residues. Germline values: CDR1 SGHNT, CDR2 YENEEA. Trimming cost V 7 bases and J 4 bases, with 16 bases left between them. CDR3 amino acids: CASNRGRGGYGYTF. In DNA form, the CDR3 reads TGTGCCAGCAACCGGGGACGCGGGGGCTATGGCTACACCTTC.

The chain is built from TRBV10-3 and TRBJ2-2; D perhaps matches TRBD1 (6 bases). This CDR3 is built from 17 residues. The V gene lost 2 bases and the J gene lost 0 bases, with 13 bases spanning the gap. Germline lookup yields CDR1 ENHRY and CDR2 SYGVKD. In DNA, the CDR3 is TGTGCCATCAGTGAGATCAGGGGAGTATCGAACACCGGGGAGCTGTTTTTT. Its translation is CAISEIRGVSNTGELFF.

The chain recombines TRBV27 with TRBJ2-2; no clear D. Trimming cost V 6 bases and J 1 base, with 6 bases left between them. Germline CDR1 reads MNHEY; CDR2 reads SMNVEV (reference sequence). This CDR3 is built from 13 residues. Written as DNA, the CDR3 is TGTGCCAGCAGGCTACTGAACACCGGGGAGCTGTTTTTT. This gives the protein CASRLLNTGELFF.

The DNA for the CDR3 is TGCGCCAGCAGCTTGGTGACAGAACGGGAGACCCAGTACTTC. It yields the protein CASSLVTERETQYF. V usage is TRBV5-1 and J usage is TRBJ2-5; D is possibly TRBD1 (5 bases). The germline V gene encodes CDR1 SGHRS and CDR2 YFSETQ. The CDR3 is 14 amino acids. V shed 0 bases and J shed 5 bases, with 11 bases lying between them.

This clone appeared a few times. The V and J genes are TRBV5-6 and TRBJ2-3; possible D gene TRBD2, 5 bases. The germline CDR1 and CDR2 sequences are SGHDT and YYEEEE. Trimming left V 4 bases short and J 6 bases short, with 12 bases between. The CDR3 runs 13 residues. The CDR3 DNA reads TGTGCCAGCAGCGTCCGGGGAGCGGATACGCAGTATTTT. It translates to CASSVRGADTQYF.

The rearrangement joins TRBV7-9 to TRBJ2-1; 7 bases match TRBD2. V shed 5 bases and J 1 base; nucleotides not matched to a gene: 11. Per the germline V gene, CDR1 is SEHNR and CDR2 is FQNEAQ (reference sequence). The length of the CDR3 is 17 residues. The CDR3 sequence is CASSTRWRGISYNEQFF. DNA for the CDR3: TGTGCCAGCAGCACCCGTTGGCGGGGGATTTCCTACAATGAGCAGTTCTTC. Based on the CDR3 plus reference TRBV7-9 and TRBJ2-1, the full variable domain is DTGVSQNPRHKITKRGQNVTFRCDPISEHNRLYWYRQTLGQGPEFLTYFQNEAQLEKSRLLSDRFSAERPKGSFSTLEIQRTEQGDSAMYLCASSTRWRGISYNEQFFGPGTRLTVL.

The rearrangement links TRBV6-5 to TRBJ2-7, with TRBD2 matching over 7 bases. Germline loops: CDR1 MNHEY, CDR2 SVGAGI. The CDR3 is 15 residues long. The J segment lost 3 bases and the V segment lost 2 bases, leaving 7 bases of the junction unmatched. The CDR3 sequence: CASSYKASGFYEQYF. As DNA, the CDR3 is TGTGCCAGCAGTTACAAGGCTAGCGGATTCTACGAGCAGTACTTC.

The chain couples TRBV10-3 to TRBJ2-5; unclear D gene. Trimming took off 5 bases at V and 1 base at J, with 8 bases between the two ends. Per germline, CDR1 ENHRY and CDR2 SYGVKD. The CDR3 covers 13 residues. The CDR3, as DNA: TGTGCCATCAGTCCCCATTCCCAAGAGACCCAGTACTTC. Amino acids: CAISPHSQETQYF.

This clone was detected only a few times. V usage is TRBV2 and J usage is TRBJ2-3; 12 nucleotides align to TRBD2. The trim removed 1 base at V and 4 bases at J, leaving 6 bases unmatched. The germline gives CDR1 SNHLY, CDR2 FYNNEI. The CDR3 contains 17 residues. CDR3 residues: CASSEGWPSGGADTQYF. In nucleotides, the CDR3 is TGTGCCAGCAGTGAAGGATGGCCTAGCGGGGGGGCAGATACGCAGTATTTT.

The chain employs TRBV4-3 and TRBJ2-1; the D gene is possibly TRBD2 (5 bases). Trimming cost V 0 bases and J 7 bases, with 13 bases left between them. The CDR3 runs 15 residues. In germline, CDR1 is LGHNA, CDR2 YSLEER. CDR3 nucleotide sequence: TGCGCCAGCAGCCAAGATCTGGGAGAGAGGAATGAGCAGTTCTTC. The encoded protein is CASSQDLGERNEQFF.

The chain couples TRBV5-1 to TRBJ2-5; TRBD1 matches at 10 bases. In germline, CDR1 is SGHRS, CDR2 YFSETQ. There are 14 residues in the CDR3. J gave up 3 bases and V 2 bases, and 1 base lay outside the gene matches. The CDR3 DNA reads TGCGCCAGCAGCTTAGGGACAGGGGAAGAGACCCAGTACTTC. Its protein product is CASSLGTGEETQYF.

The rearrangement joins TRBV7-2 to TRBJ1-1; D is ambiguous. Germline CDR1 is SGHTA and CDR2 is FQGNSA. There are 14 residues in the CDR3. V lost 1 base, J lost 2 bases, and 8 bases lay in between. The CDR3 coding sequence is TGTGCCAGCAGCTTAGAGGAGGGCAACACTGAAGCTTTCTTT. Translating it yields CASSLEEGNTEAFF.

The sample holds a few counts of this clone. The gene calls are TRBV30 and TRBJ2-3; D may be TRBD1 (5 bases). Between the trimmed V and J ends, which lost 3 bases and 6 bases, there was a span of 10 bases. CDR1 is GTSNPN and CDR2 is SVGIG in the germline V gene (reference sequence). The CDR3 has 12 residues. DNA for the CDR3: TGTGCCTGGAGCACAGGTTCTGATACGCAGTATTTT. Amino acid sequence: CAWSTGSDTQYF.

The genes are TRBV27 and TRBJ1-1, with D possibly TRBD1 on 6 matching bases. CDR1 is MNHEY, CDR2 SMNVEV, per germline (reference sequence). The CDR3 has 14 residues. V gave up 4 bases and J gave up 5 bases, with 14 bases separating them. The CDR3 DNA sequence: TGTGCCAGCAGTTATCAAGGGGGAGGGACTGAAGCTTTCTTT. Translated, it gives CASSYQGGGTEAFF.

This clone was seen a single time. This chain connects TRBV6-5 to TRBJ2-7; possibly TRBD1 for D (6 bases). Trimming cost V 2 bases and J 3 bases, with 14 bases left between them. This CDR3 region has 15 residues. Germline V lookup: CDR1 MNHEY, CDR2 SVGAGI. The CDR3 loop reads CASSYVALQGYEQYF. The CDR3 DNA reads TGTGCCAGCAGTTACGTAGCCCTACAGGGCTACGAGCAGTACTTC.

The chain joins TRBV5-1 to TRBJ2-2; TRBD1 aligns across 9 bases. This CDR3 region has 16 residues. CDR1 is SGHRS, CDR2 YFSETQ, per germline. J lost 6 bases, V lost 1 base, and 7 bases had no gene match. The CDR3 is CASSLIWTGVSGELFF. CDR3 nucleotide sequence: TGCGCCAGCAGCTTGATCTGGACAGGGGTCTCCGGGGAGCTGTTTTTT.

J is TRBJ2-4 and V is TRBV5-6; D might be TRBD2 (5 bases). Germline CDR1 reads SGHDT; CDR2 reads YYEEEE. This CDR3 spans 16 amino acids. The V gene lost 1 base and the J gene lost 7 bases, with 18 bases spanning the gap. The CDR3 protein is CASSLIAGPVTNIQYF. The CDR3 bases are TGTGCCAGCAGCTTGATTGCGGGTCCCGTAACTAACATTCAGTACTTC.

CDR3 loop: CASSFDTSGRPETQYF. CDR3 DNA: TGTGCCAGCAGCTTCGATACTAGCGGGAGGCCTGAGACCCAGTACTTC. The chain carries TRBV7-8 and TRBJ2-5, with 12 positions matching TRBD2. With V trimmed by 3 bases and J by 5 bases, 7 bases remained unmatched. Germline CDR1 is SGHVS and CDR2 is FQNEAQ. The CDR3 runs to 16 residues.

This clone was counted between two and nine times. The DNA of the CDR3 is TGTGCCAGCAGCTTTTTCCCCGGGGCCACAGGGGGGCAGCCCCAGCATTTT. It translates to CASSFFPGATGGQPQHF. The V call is TRBV7-6, the J call TRBJ1-5; 8 bases are a match to TRBD1. The CDR3 is 17 residues long. Losses at the gene ends were 3 bases for V and 7 bases for J; bases not matched to a gene: 14. CDR1 SGHVS and CDR2 FNYEAQ come from the germline V gene.

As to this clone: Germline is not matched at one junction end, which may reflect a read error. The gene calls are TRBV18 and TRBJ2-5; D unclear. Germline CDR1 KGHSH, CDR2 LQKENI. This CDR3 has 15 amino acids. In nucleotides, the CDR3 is TGTGCCAGCTCACCTATGAGAGGTTACCAAGGGACCCAGTACTTC. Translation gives CASSPMRGYQGTQYF.

CDR3 sequence: CASSAAGNTGELFF. CDR3 in DNA: TGTGCCAGCAGCGCCGCAGGGAACACCGGGGAGCTGTTTTTT. V usage is TRBV9 and J usage is TRBJ2-2; unclear D gene. V lost 3 bases, J lost 1 base, and 7 bases lay in between. The CDR3 is made up of 14 amino acids. Germline CDR1 reads SGDLS; CDR2 reads YYNGEE.

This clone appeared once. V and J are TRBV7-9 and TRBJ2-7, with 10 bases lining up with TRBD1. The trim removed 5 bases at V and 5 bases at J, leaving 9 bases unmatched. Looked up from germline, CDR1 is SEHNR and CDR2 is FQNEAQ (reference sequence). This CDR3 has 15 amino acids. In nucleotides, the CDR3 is TGTGCCAGCAGCCCTAGGGACAGGGGATTGAACGAGCAGTACTTC. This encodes CASSPRDRGLNEQYF.

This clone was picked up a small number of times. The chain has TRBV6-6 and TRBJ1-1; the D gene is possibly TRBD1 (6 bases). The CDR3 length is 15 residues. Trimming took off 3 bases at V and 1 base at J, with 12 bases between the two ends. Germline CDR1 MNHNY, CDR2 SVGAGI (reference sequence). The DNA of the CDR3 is TGTGCCAGCAGTTATAGGACAGATGGGAACACTGAAGCTTTCTTT. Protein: CASSYRTDGNTEAFF.

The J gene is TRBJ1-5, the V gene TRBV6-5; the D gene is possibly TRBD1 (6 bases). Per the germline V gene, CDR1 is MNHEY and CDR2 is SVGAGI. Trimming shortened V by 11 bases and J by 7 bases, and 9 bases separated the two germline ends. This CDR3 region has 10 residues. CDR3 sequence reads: CAAGGQPQHF. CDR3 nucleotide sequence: TGTGCCGCGGGGGGCCAGCCCCAGCATTTT.

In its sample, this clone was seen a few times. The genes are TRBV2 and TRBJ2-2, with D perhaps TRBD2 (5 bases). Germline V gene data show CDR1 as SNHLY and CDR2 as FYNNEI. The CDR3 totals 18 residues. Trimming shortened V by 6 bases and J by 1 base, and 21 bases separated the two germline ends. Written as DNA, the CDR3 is TGTGCCAGCAGCGGAACTTTTTGGACTCAAAGGAACACCGGGGAGCTGTTTTTT. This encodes CASSGTFWTQRNTGELFF.

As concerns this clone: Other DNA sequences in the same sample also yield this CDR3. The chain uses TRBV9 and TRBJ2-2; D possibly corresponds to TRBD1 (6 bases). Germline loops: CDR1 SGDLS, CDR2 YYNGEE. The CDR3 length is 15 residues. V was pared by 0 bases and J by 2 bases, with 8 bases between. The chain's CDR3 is CASSVEGVNTGELFF. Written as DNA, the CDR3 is TGTGCCAGCAGCGTAGAGGGGGTTAACACCGGGGAGCTGTTTTTT.

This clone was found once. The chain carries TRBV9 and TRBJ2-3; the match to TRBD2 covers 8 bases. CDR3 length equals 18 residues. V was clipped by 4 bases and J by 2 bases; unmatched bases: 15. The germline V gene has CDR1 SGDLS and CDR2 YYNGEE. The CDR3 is CASSPHSGTSGYTDTQYF. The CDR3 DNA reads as TGTGCCAGCAGCCCCCACTCGGGAACTAGCGGATACACAGATACGCAGTATTTT. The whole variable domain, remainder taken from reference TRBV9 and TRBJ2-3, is DSGVTQTPKHLITATGQRVTLRCSPRSGDLSVYWYQQSLDQGLQFLIQYYNGEERAKGNILERFSAQQFPDLHSELNLSSLELGDSALYFCASSPHSGTSGYTDTQYFGPGTRLTVL.

CDR3 residues: CASSELAGGIGYEQYF. The CDR3 DNA reads as TGTGCCAGCAGTGAACTAGCGGGAGGGATAGGGTACGAGCAGTACTTC. The chain joins TRBV6-1 to TRBJ2-7; 12 bases are a match to TRBD2. The CDR3 contains 16 residues. CDR1 and CDR2 from the germline V gene are MNHNS and SASEGT. Trimming at V came to 2 bases and at J to 4 bases, leaving 6 bases not matched to a gene.

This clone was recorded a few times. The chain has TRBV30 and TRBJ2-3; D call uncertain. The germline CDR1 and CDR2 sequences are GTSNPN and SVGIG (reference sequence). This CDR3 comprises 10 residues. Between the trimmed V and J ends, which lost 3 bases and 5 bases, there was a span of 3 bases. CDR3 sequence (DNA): TGTGCCTGGAGGAGAGATACGCAGTATTTT. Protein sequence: CAWRRDTQYF.

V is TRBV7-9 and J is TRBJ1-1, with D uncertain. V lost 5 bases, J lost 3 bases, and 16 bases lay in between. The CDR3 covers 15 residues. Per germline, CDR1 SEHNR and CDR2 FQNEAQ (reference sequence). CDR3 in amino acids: CASSRPSVVDTEAFF. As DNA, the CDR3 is TGTGCCAGCAGCCGTCCGTCGGTTGTTGACACTGAAGCTTTCTTT.